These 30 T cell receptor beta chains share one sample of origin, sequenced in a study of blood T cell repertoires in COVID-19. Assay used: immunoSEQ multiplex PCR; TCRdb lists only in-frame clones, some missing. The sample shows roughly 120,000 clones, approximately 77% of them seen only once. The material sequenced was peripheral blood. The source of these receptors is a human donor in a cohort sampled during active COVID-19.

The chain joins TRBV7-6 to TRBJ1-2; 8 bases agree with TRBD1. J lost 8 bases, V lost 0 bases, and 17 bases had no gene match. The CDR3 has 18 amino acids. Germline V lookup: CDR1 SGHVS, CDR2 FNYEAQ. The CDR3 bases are TGTGCCAGCAGCTTAGCGTGGACAGGGTGGTATCCGTTTGGGGGCTACACCTTC. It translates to CASSLAWTGWYPFGGYTF.

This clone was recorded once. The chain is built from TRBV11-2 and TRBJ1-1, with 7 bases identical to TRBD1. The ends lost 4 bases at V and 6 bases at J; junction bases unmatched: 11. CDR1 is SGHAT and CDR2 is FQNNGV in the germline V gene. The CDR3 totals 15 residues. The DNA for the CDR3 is TGTGCCAGCAGCTCCCACAGGGGCAGGGTTCCTGAAGCTTTCTTT. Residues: CASSSHRGRVPEAFF.

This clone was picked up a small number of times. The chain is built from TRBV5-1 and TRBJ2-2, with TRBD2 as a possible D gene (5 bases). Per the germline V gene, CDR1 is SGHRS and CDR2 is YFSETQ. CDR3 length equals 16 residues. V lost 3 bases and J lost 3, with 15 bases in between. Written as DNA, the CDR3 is TGCGCCAGCAGCTCGACTACCTCCAGCTACACCGGGGAGCTGTTTTTT. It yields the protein CASSSTTSSYTGELFF. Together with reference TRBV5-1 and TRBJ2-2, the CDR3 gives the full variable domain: KAGVTQTPRYLIKTRGQQVTLSCSPISGHRSVSWYQQTPGQGLQFLFEYFSETQRNKGNFPGRFSGRQFSNSRSEMNVSTLELGDSALYLCASSSTTSSYTGELFFGEGSRLTVL.

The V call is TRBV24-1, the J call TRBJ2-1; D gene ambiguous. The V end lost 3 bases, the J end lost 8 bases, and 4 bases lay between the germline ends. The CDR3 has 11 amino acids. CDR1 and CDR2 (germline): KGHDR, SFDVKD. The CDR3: CATSDEDEQFF. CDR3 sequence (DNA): TGTGCCACCAGTGATGAGGATGAGCAGTTCTTC.

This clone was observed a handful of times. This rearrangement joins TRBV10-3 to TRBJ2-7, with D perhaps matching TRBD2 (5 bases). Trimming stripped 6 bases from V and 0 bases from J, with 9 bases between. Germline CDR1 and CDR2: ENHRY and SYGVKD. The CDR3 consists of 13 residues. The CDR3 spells CAIRPRGSYEQYF. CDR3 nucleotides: TGTGCCATCAGACCACGGGGCTCCTACGAGCAGTACTTC.

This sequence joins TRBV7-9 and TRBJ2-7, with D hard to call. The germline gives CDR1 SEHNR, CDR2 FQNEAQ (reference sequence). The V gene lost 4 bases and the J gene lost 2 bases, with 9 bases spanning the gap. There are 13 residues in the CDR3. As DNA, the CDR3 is TGTGCCAGCAGCTCCCCCCGGGCCTACGAGCAGTACTTC. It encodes CASSSPRAYEQYF.

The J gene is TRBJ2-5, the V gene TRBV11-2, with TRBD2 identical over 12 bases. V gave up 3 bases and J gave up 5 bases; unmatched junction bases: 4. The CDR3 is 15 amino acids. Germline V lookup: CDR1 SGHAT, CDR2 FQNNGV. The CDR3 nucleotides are TGTGCCAGCAGCTTTCCTAGCGGGGGGGATGAGACCCAGTACTTC. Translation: CASSFPSGGDETQYF.

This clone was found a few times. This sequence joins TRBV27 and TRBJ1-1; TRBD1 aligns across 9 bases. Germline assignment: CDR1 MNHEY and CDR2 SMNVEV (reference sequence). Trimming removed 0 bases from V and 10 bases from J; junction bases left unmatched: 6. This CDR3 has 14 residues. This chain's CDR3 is CASSLSTGGGGAFF. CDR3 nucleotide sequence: TGTGCCAGCAGTTTATCTACAGGGGGCGGTGGAGCTTTCTTT.

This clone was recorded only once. CDR3: CAISPASDQETQYF. Here the CDR3 DNA reads TGTGCCATCAGCCCCGCGAGCGACCAAGAGACCCAGTACTTC. V usage is TRBV10-3 and J usage is TRBJ2-5; D unclear. The V gene's germline CDR1 is ENHRY and CDR2 SYGVKD. The CDR3 has 14 residues. V was clipped by 6 bases and J by 0 bases, with 11 bases between them.

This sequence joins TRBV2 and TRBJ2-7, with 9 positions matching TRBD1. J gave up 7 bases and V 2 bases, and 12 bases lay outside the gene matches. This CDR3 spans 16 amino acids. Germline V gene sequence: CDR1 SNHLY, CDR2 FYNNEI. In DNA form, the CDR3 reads TGTGCCAGCAGTGAAATGGGACAGGGAATGTCGGAGGAGCAGTACTTC. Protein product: CASSEMGQGMSEEQYF. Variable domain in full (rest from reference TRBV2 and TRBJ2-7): EPEVTQTPSHQVTQMGQEVILRCVPISNHLYFYWYRQILGQKVEFLVSFYNNEISEKSEIFDDQFSVERPDGSNFTLKIRSTKLEDSAMYFCASSEMGQGMSEEQYFGPGTRLTVT.

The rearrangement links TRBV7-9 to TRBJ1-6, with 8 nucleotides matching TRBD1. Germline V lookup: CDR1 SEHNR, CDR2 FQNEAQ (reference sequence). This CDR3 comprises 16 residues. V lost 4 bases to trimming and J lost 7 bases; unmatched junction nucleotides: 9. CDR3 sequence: CASSSGQGAPNSPLHF. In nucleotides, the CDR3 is TGTGCCAGCAGCTCCGGACAGGGCGCCCCCAATTCACCCCTCCACTTT.

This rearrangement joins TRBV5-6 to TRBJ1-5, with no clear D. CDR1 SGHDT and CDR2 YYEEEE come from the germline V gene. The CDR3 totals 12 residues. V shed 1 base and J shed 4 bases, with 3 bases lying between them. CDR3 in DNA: TGTGCCAGCAGCTTGTTAAATCAGCCCCAGCATTTT. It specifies CASSLLNQPQHF.

The CDR3 sequence is CASRIRQDYEQYF. The DNA of the CDR3 is TGTGCCAGCAGAATTCGACAGGACTACGAGCAGTACTTC. This chain uses TRBV6-4 with TRBJ2-7, with D possibly TRBD1 on 6 matching bases. Per the germline V gene, CDR1 is MRHNA and CDR2 is SNTAGT. The length of the CDR3 is 13 residues. Trimming stripped 6 bases from V and 3 bases from J, with 12 bases between.

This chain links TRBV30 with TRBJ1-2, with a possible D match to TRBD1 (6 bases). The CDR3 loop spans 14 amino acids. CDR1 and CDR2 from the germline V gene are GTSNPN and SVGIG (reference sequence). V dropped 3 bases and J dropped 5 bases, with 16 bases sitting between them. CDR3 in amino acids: CAWRRRQGRYGYTF. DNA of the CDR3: TGTGCCTGGAGGAGACGGCAGGGGCGATATGGCTACACCTTC. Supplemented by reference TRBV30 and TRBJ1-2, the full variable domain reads SQTIHQWPATLVQPVGSPLSLECTVEGTSNPNLYWYRQAAGRGLQLLFYSVGIGQISSEVPQNLSASRPQDRQFILSSKKLLLSDSGFYLCAWRRRQGRYGYTFGSGTRLTVV.

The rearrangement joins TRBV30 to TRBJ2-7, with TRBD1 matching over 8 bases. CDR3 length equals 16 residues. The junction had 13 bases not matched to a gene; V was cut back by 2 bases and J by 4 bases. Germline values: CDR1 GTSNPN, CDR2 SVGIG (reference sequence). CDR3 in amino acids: CAWSLGGTGWGYEQYF. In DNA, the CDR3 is TGTGCCTGGAGTTTAGGTGGGACAGGATGGGGATACGAGCAGTACTTC.

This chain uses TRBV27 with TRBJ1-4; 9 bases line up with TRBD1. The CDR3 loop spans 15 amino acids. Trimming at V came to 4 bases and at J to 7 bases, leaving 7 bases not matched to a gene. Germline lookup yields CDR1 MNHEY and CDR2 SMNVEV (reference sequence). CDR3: CASSSDRGVSEKLFF. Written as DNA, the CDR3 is TGTGCCAGCAGTTCCGACAGGGGGGTTAGTGAAAAACTGTTTTTT.

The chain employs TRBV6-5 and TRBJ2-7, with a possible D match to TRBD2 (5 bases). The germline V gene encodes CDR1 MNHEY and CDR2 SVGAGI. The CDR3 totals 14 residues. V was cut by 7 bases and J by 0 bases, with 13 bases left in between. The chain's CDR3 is CASIFGESSYEQYF. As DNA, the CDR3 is TGTGCCAGCATCTTCGGGGAGAGCTCCTACGAGCAGTACTTC.

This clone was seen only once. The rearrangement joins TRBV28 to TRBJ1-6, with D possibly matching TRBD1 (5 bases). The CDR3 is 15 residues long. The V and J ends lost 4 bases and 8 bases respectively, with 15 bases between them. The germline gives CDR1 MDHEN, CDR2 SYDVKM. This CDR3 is CASSSDTWEDSPLHF. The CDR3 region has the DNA TGTGCCAGCAGTTCGGACACCTGGGAGGATTCACCCCTCCACTTT. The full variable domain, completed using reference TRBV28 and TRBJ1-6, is DVKVTQSSRYLVKRTGEKVFLECVQDMDHENMFWYRQDPGLGLRLIYFSYDVKMKEKGDIPEGYSVSREKKERFSLILESASTNQTSMYLCASSSDTWEDSPLHFGNGTRLTVT.

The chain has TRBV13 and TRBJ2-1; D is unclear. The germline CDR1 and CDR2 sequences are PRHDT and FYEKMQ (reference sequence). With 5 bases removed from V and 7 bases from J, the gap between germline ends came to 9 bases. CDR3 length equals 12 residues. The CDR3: CASSAPRNEQFF. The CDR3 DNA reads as TGTGCCAGCAGCGCACCTAGAAATGAGCAGTTCTTC.

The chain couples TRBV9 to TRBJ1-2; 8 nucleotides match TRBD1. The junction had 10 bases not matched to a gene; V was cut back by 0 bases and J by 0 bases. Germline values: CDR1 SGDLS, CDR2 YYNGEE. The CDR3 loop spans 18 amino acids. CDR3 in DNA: TGTGCCAGCAGCGTAGGTACAGGGGGTTCCTCCCCTAACTATGGCTACACCTTC. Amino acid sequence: CASSVGTGGSSPNYGYTF.

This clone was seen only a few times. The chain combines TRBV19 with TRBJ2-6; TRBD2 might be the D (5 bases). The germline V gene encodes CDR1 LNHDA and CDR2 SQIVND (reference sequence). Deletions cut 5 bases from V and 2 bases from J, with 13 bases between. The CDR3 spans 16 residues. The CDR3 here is CASSLRGAPGANVLTF. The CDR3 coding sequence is TGTGCCAGTAGTCTACGGGGTGCCCCTGGGGCCAACGTCCTGACTTTC.

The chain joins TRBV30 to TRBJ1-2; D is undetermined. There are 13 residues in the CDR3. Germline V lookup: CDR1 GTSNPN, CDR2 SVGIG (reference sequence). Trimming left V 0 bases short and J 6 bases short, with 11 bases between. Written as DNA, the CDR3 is TGTGCCTGGAGTGTAGAGCTAAGCAATGGCTACACCTTC. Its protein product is CAWSVELSNGYTF. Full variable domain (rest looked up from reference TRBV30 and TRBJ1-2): SQTIHQWPATLVQPVGSPLSLECTVEGTSNPNLYWYRQAAGRGLQLLFYSVGIGQISSEVPQNLSASRPQDRQFILSSKKLLLSDSGFYLCAWSVELSNGYTFGSGTRLTVV.

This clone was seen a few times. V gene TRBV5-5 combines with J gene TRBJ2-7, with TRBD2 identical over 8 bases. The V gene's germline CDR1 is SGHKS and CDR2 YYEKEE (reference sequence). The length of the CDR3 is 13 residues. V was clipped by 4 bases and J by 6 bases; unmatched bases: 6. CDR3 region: CASSTPGGTEQYF. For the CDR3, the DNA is TGTGCCAGCAGCACCCCGGGAGGGACCGAGCAGTACTTC.

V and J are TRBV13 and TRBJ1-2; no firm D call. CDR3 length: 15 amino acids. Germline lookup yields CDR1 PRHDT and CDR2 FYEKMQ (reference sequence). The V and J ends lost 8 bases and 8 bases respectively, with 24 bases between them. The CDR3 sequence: CASALDVEGREGYTF. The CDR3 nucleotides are TGTGCCAGCGCCCTCGACGTGGAGGGCCGGGAGGGCTACACCTTC.

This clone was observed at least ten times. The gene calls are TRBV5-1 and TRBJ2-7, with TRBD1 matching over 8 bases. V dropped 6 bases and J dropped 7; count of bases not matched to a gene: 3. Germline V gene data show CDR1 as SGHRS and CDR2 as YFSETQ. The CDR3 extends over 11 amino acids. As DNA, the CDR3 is TGCGCCAGCACAGGGGGCTGGGAGCAGTACTTC. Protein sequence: CASTGGWEQYF. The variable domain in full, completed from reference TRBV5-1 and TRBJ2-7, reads KAGVTQTPRYLIKTRGQQVTLSCSPISGHRSVSWYQQTPGQGLQFLFEYFSETQRNKGNFPGRFSGRQFSNSRSEMNVSTLELGDSALYLCASTGGWEQYFGPGTRLTVT.

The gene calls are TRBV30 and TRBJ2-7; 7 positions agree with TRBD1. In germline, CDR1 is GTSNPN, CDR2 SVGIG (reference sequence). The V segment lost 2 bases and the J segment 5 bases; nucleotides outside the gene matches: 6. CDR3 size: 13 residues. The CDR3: CAWSLGTEDEQYF. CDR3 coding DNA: TGTGCCTGGAGTTTGGGGACAGAAGACGAGCAGTACTTC.

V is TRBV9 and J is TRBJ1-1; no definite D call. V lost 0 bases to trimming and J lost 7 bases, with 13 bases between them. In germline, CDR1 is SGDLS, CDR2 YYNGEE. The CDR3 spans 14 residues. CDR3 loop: CASSVETEGGEAFF. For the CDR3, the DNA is TGTGCCAGCAGCGTAGAAACTGAGGGCGGTGAAGCTTTCTTT.

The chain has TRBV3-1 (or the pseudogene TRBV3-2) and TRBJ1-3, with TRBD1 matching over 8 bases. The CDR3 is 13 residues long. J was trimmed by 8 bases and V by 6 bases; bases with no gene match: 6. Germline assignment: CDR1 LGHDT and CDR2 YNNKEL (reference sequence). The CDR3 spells CASRTGTGDTIYF. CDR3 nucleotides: TGTGCCAGCAGGACCGGGACAGGAGACACCATATATTTT.

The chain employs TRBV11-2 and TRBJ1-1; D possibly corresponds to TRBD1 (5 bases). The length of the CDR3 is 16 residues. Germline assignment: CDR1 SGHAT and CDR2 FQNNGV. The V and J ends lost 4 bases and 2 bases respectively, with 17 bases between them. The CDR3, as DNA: TGTGCCAGCAGCTACACGGCAGCGGGGGATAACACTGAAGCTTTCTTT. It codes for CASSYTAAGDNTEAFF.

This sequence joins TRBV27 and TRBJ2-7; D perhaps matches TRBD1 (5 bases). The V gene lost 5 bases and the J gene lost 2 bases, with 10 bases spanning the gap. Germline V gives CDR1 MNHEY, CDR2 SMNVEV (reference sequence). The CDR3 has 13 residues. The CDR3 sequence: CASSTSGPYEQYF. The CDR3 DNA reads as TGTGCCAGCAGTACCTCAGGGCCCTACGAGCAGTACTTC.